This T cell receptor (beta chain) was profiled in a study of cytomegalovirus exposure and HLA in healthy donors. PCR was performed using 60 Vbeta and 13 Jbeta primers. TCRdb keeps only in-frame clones here, not all; method: immunoSEQ multiplex PCR. The table has about 120,000 clones, 65% to 80% seen once. Study outcomes and limitations: Altogether, 150 to 200 TCR beta chains were recorded as cytomegalovirus-associated. Later analysis reportedly placed an Asian-associated ancestry cluster below the roughly 690-donor mean in N-insertions. Productive status was seen about 90% or about 30% of the time for most TCR beta V segments in an earlier analysis. Accurate HLA-A and HLA-B prediction from TCR beta sequences was reported for most subjects.

To note about this clone: As yet, its antigen is unknown.

The CDR3 covers 11 residues. In germline, CDR1 is MGHDK, CDR2 SYGVNS. The receptor comes from a man in his forties in good health and CMV-seropositive. The V and J genes are TRBV25-1 and TRBJ2-5; D unresolved. The assigned J gene may be wrong: the sequence end matches TRBJ2-7 better. Sequencing was performed on PBMCs. CDR3 protein: CASSDFYEQYF. For the CDR3, the DNA is TGTGCCAGCAGTGATTTCTACGAGCAGTACTTC.